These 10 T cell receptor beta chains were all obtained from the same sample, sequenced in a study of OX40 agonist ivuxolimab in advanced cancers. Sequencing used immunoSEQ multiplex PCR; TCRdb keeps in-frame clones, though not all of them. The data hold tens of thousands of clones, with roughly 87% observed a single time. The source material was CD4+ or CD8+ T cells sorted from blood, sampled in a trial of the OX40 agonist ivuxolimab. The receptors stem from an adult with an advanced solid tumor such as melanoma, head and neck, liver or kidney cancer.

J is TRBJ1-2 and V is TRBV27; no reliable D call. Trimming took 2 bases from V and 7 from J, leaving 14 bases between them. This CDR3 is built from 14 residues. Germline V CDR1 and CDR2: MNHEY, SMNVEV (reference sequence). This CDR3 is CASSLDGTVGGYTF. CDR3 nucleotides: TGTGCCAGCAGTTTAGACGGTACAGTTGGTGGCTACACCTTC.

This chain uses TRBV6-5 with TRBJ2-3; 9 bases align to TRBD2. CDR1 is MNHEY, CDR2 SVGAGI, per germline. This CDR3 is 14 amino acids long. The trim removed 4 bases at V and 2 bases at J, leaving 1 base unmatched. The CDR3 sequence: CASSLAGVTDTQYF. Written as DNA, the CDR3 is TGTGCCAGCAGTTTAGCGGGGGTCACAGATACGCAGTATTTT.

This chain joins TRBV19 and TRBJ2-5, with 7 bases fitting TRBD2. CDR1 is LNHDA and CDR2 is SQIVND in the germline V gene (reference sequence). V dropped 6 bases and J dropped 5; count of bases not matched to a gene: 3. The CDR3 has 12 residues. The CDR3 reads CASSAREETQYF. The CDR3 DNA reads TGTGCCAGTAGCGCGCGGGAGGAGACCCAGTACTTC.

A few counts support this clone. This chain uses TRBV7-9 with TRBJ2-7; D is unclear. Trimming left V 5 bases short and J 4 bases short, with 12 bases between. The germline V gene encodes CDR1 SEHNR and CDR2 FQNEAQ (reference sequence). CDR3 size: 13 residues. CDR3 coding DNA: TGTGCCAGCAGCCGATCGAGCGCTTACGAGCAGTACTTC. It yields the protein CASSRSSAYEQYF.

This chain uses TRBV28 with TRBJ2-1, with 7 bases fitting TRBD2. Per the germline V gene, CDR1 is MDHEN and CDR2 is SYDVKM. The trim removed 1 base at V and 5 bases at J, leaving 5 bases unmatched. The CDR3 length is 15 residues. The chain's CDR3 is CASSLLTSWNNEQFF. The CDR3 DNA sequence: TGTGCCAGCAGTTTATTGACTAGCTGGAACAATGAGCAGTTCTTC.

CDR3 sequence reads: CASSFSTDTQYF. CDR3 bases: TGTGCCAGCAGCTTTAGCACAGATACGCAGTATTTT. The rearrangement uses TRBV5-4 and TRBJ2-3; D is unclear. Germline V gene lookup returns CDR1 SGHNT and CDR2 YYREEE (reference sequence). The CDR3 consists of 12 residues. The V end was cut by 2 bases, the J end by 0 bases, with 1 base between.

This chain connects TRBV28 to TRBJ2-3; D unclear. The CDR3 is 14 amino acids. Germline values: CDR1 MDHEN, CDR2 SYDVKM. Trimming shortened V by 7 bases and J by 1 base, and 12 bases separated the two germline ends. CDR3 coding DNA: TGTGCCAGCATTGAGGCAGGCCGCACAGATACGCAGTATTTT. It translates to CASIEAGRTDTQYF.

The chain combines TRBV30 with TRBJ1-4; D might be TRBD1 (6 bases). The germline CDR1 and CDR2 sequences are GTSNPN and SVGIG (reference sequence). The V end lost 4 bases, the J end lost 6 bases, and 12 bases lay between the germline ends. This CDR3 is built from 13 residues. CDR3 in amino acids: CAWNGQWDEKLFF. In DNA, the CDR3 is TGTGCCTGGAACGGACAGTGGGATGAAAAACTGTTTTTT.

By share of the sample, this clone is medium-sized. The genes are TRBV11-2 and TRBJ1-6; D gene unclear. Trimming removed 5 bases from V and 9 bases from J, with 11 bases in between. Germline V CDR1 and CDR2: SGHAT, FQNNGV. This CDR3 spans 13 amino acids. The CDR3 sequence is CASSPALGSPLHF. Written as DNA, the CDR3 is TGTGCCAGCAGCCCGGCTCTGGGTTCACCCCTCCACTTT.

CDR3 loop: CASSLGIQPTGSYTF. In DNA, the CDR3 is TGTGCCAGCAGCCTCGGCATACAACCTACTGGGAGCTACACCTTC. The V gene is TRBV7-6, the J gene TRBJ1-2, with D unclear. The CDR3 spans 15 residues. Germline assignment: CDR1 SGHVS and CDR2 FNYEAQ. The ends were cut back, 5 bases at V and 9 bases at J, with 22 bases in the middle.